This TCR beta chain appears in the sequencing data of a study of T cell responses to AZD1222 COVID-19 vaccine. General observations from the study: The number of AZD1222 recipients seropositive at baseline was only five to seven. Most donors were white British, females outnumbered males, and clonal diversity was possibly underestimated.

Germline loops: CDR1 LNHDA, CDR2 SQIVND (reference sequence). The CDR3 extends over 11 amino acids. The data were produced by immunoSEQ multiplex PCR, yet TCRdb's version contains in-frame clones alone and is incomplete. The sample lists around 88,000 clones; just under 90% were seen once. In the case of this clone: Its cognate antigen is unknown. The junction shows a germline mismatch at one end, possibly a read error.

The gene calls are TRBV19 and TRBJ1-2, with D possibly TRBD1 on 5 matching bases. The specimen comprised peripheral blood, sampled on day 0 of MenACWY control vaccination. The sequence came from an adult in good health. CDR3 in amino acids: CASSSGLARDF. DNA for the CDR3: TGTGCCAGTAGTTCGGGTCTCGCCAGGGACTTC.